This is a list of T cell receptor beta chains from one sample in a study of CD8 T cells in Susac syndrome. TCRdb called the immunoSEQ multiplex PCR reads again in MiXCR, with one record for every CDR3 protein. The sample records fewer than 150,000 distinct CDR3 sequences, 90% to 95% being singletons. The sample taken for sequencing was CD4+ T cells from PBMCs. The receptors were gathered from a human donor in good health. CDR3s include the opening cysteine and the closing phenylalanine or tryptophan. The D gene is left open where the match is weak. The listing skips clone size in some rows; elsewhere it reads once, few, many or a size class.

J	size	V	D	DNA	CDR3
TRBJ2-7	NA	TRBV6-5	NA	TGTGCCAGCAGAGGAACAGTTTGGGGGTACGAGCAGTACTTC	CASRGTVWGYEQYF
TRBJ1-1	once	TRBV5-1	NA	TGCGCCAGCAGCTCCTTGGGGGGGACTGAAGCTTTCTTT	CASSSLGGTEAFF
TRBJ2-3	NA	TRBV29-1	NA	TGCAGCGGTGCTCAGGGGGGGCAGAGCACAGATACGCAGTATTTT	CSGAQGGQSTDTQYF
TRBJ1-1	NA	TRBV6-1	NA	TGTGCCAGCAGTGTGAAAGGGGTGGGGAACACTGAAGCTTTCTTT	CASSVKGVGNTEAFF
TRBJ2-5	NA	TRBV9	NA	TGTGCCAGCAGCGTAGGGCCTTATCCAACAGAGACCCAGTACTTC	CASSVGPYPTETQYF
TRBJ1-5	NA	TRBV2	NA	TGTGCCAGCACAAACAGGTGGGATCAGCCCCAGCATTTT	CASTNRWDQPQHF
TRBJ2-2	NA	TRBV3-1	NA	TGTGCCAGCAGCCAAATTGGGGTTAGCACCGGGGAGCTGTTTTTT	CASSQIGVSTGELFF
TRBJ1-4	NA	TRBV2	TRBD1	TGTGCCAGCTGGGACAGGGGGCGTGAAAAACTGTTTTTT	CASWDRGREKLFF
TRBJ2-5	once	TRBV18	NA	TGTGCCAGCTCACTGAACAGGGAGATGGGAGAGACCCAGTACTTC	CASSLNREMGETQYF
TRBJ2-5	once	TRBV20-1	NA	TGCAGTGCCCAGCGCCAAGAGACCCAGTACTTC	CSAQRQETQYF
TRBJ1-2	NA	TRBV29-1	TRBD1	TGCAGCGTACAGGGGGGATATCTTGACTATGGCTACACCTTC	CSVQGGYLDYGYTF
TRBJ1-2	once	TRBV12-3/TRBV12-4	TRBD1	TGTGCCAGCGCCCCACCGGGACAGGGGTACTATGGCTACACCTTC	CASAPPGQGYYGYTF
TRBJ2-2	NA	TRBV20-1	TRBD1	TGCAGTGCTCCCGGACAGGATCGACGCACCGGGGAGCTGTTTTTT	CSAPGQDRRTGELFF
TRBJ1-5	NA	TRBV28	NA	TGTGCCAGCAGCTCGACAGCCGGGGGAAATCAGCCCCAGCATTTT	CASSSTAGGNQPQHF
TRBJ2-5	NA	TRBV20-1	NA	TGCAGTGCTTACTGGGAGACCCAGTACTTC	CSAYWETQYF
TRBJ2-1	NA	TRBV6-1	NA	TGTGCCAGCAGTGCGAGACAGGTACGGCCGAACTACAATGAGCAGTTCTTC	CASSARQVRPNYNEQFF
TRBJ2-7	NA	TRBV20-1	TRBD2	TGCAGTGCCCCAAGCGGGAGCCACGAGCAGTACTTC	CSAPSGSHEQYF
TRBJ1-1	NA	TRBV19	TRBD1	TGTGCCAGTAGTACCCGACAGGGATTGGCTGAAGCTTTCTTT	CASSTRQGLAEAFF
TRBJ1-1	NA	TRBV15	NA	TGTGCCACCAGCAGAGACAGGGGATTTGAAGCTTTCTTT	CATSRDRGFEAFF
TRBJ2-3	NA	TRBV5-1	TRBD1	TGCGCCAGCAGCTTCCTCGGCAGGGGGACAGATACGCAGTATTTT	CASSFLGRGTDTQYF
TRBJ2-1	NA	TRBV3-1	TRBD2	TGTGCCAGCAGCCAAGGGGCTAGCGGGAGGGGAGTTGAGCAGTTCTTC	CASSQGASGRGVEQFF
TRBJ2-7	NA	TRBV3-1	NA	TGTGCCAGCAGCCCAGCGGCGGGCTACGAGCAGTACTTC	CASSPAAGYEQYF
TRBJ2-2	once	TRBV4-2	TRBD2	TGTGCCAGCAGCCAATTAACCGGGAGGGACACCGGGGAGCTGTTTTTT	CASSQLTGRDTGELFF
TRBJ2-6	NA	TRBV27	NA	TGTGCCAGCAGTGCTTCCGCTGGGGCCAACGTCCTGACTTTC	CASSASAGANVLTF
TRBJ1-1	NA	TRBV28	NA	TGTGCCAGCAGTATACCCCGGGGGGGGCGCACTGAAGCTTTCTTT	CASSIPRGGRTEAFF
TRBJ2-7	NA	TRBV5-1	NA	TGCGCCAGCAGCTCTGAGGGACCGGGGCAGTACTTC	CASSSEGPGQYF
TRBJ2-7	NA	TRBV7-2	NA	TGTGCCAGCAGCTCACAGGGAAAAGGGCCCTACGAGCAGTACTTC	CASSSQGKGPYEQYF
TRBJ1-2	few	TRBV7-9	NA	TGTGCCAGCAGCCCGGGCTATGGCTACACCTTC	CASSPGYGYTF
TRBJ2-3	NA	TRBV6-1	TRBD2	TGTGCCACAGGGGGACTAGCGGGAGGAGATACGCAGTATTTT	CATGGLAGGDTQYF
TRBJ2-1	NA	TRBV7-2	NA	TGTGCCAGCAGCTTAGTGGGGAAAAGGGATGAGCAGTTCTTC	CASSLVGKRDEQFF
TRBJ1-1	NA	TRBV6-6	NA	TGTGCCAGCAGTAAGACGACTGAAGCTTTCTTT	CASSKTTEAFF
TRBJ1-4	NA	TRBV5-1	NA	TGCGCCAGCAGCTTGGCACAGGGCGGTGAAAAACTGTTTTTT	CASSLAQGGEKLFF
TRBJ2-2	NA	TRBV28	TRBD2	TGTGCCAGCAGTTCTTGGACTAGCGGGAGTGCCGGGGAGCTGTTTTTT	CASSSWTSGSAGELFF
TRBJ2-3	NA	TRBV18	NA	TGTGCCAGCTCACCGGCGATCGCGGATACGCAGTATTTT	CASSPAIADTQYF
TRBJ2-3	NA	TRBV7-2	TRBD1	TGTGCCAGCAGCTCCGGGACAGGGATTCTCACAGATACGCAGTATTTT	CASSSGTGILTDTQYF
TRBJ2-7	once	TRBV19	NA	TGTGCCAGCGGACAGTCGGGCTCCTACGAGCAGTACTTC	CASGQSGSYEQYF
TRBJ2-5	NA	TRBV4-1	TRBD1	TGCGCCAGCAGCCCAAGACAGGGGACGAAAGAGACCCAGTACTTC	CASSPRQGTKETQYF
TRBJ2-5	NA	TRBV7-2	NA	TGTGCCAGCAGCTTAGAAACTTTCCAAGAGACCCAGTACTTC	CASSLETFQETQYF
TRBJ2-5	NA	TRBV14	TRBD2	TGTGCCAGCAGCCAGGGGACTAGCGGGAGTTCGGAGACCCAGTACTTC	CASSQGTSGSSETQYF
TRBJ1-2	NA	TRBV6-5	NA	TGTGCCAGCAGTTACTTCACAGGGAAGGGCTACACCTTC	CASSYFTGKGYTF
TRBJ1-1	once	TRBV29-1	NA	TGCAGCGTTGAAGAACGGGGGATCGCTGAAGCTTTCTTT	CSVEERGIAEAFF
TRBJ1-2	NA	TRBV6-5	TRBD1	TGTGCCAGCAGTTACAGAGGGCAGGGGGTTGACTATGGCTACACCTTC	CASSYRGQGVDYGYTF
TRBJ2-4	NA	TRBV20-1	TRBD2	TGCAGTGCATCGACTAGCGGGCTTCCCTGGGGAGCCAAAAACATTCAGTACTTC	CSASTSGLPWGAKNIQYF
TRBJ2-4	NA	TRBV4-2	NA	TGTGCCAGCAGCCAAGGGGCGCTGACAGACAACATTCAGTACTTC	CASSQGALTDNIQYF
TRBJ1-4	NA	TRBV2	TRBD1	TGTGCCAGCAGATTCCAACAGGGGATGGAGAAGGTCAAACTGTTTTTT	CASRFQQGMEKVKLFF